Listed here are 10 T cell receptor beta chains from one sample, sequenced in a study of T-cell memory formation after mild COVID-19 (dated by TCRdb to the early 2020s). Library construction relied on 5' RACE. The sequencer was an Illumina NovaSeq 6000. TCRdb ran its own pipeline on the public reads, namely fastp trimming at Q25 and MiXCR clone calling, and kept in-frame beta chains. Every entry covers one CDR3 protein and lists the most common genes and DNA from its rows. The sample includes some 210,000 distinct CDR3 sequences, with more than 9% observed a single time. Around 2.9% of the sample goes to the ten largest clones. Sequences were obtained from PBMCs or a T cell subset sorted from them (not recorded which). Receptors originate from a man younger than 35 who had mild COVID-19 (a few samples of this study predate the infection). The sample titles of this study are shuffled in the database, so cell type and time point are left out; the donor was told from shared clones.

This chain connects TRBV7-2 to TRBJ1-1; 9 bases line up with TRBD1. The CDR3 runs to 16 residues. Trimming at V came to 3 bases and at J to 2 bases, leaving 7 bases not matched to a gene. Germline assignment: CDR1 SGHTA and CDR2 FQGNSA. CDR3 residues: CASSFGTGTGNTEAFF. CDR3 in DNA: TGTGCCAGCAGCTTCGGGACAGGGACAGGAAACACTGAAGCTTTCTTT.

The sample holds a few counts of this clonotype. The CDR3: CASSSRTGNSETQYF. Written as DNA, the CDR3 is TGCGCCAGCAGCTCTCGGACAGGGAATTCCGAGACCCAGTACTTC. This chain connects TRBV5-1 to TRBJ2-5, with 8 nucleotides matching TRBD1. Germline V gene data show CDR1 as SGHRS and CDR2 as YFSETQ. The CDR3 extends over 15 amino acids. The V segment lost 3 bases and the J segment 5 bases; nucleotides outside the gene matches: 9.

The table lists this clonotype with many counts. The CDR3 DNA is TGTGCCAGCTCTCCACTTGGCGCAGATACGCAGTATTTT. Translation: CASSPLGADTQYF. This sequence joins TRBV6-5 and TRBJ2-3; D is unresolved. CDR3 length: 13 residues. Germline loops: CDR1 MNHEY, CDR2 SVGAGI. V dropped 8 bases and J dropped 4 bases, with 13 bases sitting between them.

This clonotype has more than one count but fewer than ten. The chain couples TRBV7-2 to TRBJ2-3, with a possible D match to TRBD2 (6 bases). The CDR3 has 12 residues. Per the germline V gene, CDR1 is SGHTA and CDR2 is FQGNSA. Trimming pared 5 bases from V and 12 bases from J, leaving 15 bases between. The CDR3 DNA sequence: TGTGCCAGCAGCGACTTAGCGGCTTCACAGTATTTT. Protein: CASSDLAASQYF. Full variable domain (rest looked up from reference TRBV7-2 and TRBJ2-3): GAGVSQSPSNKVTEKGKDVELRCDPISGHTALYWYRQSLGQGLEFLIYFQGNSAPDKSGLPSDRFSAERTGGSVSTLTIQRTQQEDSAVYLCASSDLAASQYFGPGTRLTVL.

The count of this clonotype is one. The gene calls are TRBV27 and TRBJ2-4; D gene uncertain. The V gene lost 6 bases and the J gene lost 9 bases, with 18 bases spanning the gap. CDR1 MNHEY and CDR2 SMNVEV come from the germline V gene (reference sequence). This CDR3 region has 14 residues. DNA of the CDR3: TGTGCCAGCAGCCTTCGCCCCCTCGTAGGCATTCAGTACTTC. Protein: CASSLRPLVGIQYF.

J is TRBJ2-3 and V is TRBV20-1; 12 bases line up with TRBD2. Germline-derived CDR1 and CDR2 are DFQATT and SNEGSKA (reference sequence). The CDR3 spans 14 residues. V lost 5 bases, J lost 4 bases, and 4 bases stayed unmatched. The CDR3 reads CSAPLAGGADTQYF. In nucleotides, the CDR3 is TGCAGTGCTCCGCTAGCGGGGGGGGCAGATACGCAGTATTTT.

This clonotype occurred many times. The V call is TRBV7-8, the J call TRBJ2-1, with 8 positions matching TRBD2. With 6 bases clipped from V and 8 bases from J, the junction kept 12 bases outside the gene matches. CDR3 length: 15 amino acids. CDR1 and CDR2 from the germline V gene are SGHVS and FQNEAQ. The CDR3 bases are TGTGCCAGCAGTCGTTTAAGGACTAGCCAGTATGAGCAGTTCTTC. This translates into CASSRLRTSQYEQFF.

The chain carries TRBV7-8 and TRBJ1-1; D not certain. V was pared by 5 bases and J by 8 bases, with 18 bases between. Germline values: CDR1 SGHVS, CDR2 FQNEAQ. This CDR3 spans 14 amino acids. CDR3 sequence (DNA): TGTGCCAGCAGCCCTCGGTCGGGGATTGGGGAAGCTTTCTTT. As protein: CASSPRSGIGEAFF.

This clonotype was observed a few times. The CDR3 nucleotides are TGTGCCAGCAGCCAACAGGTCTCTGGAAACACCATATATTTT. This translates into CASSQQVSGNTIYF. J is TRBJ1-3 and V is TRBV12-3 or TRBV12-4; a weak D match, TRBD1 (5 bases). This CDR3 contains 14 residues. The ends were cut back, 6 bases at V and 0 bases at J, with 9 bases in the middle.

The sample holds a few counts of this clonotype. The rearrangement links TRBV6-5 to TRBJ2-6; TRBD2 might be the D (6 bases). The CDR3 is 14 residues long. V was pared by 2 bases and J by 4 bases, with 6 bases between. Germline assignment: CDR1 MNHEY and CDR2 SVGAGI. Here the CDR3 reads CASSYRGGANVLTF. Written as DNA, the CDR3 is TGTGCCAGCAGTTACCGGGGGGGGGCCAACGTCCTGACTTTC.